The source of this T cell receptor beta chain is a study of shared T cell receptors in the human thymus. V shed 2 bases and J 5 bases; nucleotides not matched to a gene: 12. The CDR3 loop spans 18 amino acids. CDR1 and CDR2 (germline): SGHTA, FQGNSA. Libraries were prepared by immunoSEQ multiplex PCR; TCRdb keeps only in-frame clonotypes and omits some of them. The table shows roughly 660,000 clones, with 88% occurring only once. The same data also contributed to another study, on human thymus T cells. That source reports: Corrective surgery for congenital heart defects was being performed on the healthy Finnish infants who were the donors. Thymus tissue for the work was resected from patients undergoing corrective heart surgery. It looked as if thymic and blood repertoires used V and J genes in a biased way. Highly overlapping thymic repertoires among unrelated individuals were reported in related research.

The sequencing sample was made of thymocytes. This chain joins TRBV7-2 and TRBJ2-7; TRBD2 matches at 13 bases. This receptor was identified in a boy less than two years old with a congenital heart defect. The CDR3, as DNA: TGTGCCAGCAGCTTATATGGGAAGCCGGGACTAGCGGGACACGAGCAGTACTTC. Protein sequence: CASSLYGKPGLAGHEQYF.